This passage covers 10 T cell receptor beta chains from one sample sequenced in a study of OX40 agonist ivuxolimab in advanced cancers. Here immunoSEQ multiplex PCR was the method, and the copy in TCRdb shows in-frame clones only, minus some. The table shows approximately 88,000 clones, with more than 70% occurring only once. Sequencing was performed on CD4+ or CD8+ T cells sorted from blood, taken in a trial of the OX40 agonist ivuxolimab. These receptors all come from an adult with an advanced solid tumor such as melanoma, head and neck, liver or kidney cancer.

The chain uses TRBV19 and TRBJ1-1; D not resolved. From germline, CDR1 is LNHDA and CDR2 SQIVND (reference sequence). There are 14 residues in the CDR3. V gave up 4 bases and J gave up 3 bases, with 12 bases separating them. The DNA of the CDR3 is TGTGCCAGTAGTAGGGCCAGGAGGGACACTGAAGCTTTCTTT. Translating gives CASSRARRDTEAFF.

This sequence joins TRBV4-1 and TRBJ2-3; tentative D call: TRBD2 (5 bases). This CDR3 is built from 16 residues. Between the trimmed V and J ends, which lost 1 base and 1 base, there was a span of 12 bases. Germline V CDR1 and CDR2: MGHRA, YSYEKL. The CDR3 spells CASSQAAVRGTDTQYF. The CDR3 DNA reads TGCGCCAGCAGCCAAGCGGCCGTGCGGGGCACAGATACGCAGTATTTT.

The CDR3 loop is CAISEGQLRYEQFF. The CDR3 nucleotides are TGTGCCATCAGTGAGGGACAGCTACGCTATGAGCAGTTCTTC. The rearrangement uses TRBV10-3 and TRBJ2-1, with D maybe TRBD1 (6 bases). V was shortened by 2 bases and J by 8 bases, with 13 bases between the two germline ends. The CDR3 sequence is 14 residues long. CDR1 and CDR2 (germline): ENHRY, SYGVKD.

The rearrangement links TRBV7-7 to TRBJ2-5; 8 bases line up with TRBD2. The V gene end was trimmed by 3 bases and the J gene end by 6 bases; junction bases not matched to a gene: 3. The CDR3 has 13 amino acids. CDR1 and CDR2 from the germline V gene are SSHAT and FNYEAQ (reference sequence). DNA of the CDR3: TGTGCCAGCAGCTTTGGACTAGCTCAGACCCAGTACTTC. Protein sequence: CASSFGLAQTQYF.

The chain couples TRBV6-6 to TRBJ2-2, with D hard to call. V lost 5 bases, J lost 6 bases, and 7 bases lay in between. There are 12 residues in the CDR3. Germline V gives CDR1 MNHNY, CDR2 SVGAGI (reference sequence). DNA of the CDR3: TGTGCCAGCAGTAATTTCGCCGGGGAGCTGTTTTTT. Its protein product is CASSNFAGELFF.

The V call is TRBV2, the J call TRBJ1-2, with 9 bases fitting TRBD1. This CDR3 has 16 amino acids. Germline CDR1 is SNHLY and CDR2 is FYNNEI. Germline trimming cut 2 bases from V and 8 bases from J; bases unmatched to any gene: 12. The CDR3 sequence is CASSENGPDRGNGYTF. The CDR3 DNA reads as TGTGCCAGCAGTGAAAACGGACCGGACAGGGGAAACGGCTACACCTTC.

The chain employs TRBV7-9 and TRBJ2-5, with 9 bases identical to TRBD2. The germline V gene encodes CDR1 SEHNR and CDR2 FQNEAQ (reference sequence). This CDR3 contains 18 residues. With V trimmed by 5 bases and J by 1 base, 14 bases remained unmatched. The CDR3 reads CASSRGEVLAGIQETQYF. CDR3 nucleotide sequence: TGTGCCAGCAGCCGCGGGGAGGTTCTAGCGGGGATCCAAGAGACCCAGTACTTC.

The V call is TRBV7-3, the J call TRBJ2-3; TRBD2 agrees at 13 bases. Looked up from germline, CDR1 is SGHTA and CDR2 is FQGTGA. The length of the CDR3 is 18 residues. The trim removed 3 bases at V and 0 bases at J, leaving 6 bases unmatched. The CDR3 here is CASSLGRTSGSSTDTQYF. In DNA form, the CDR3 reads TGTGCCAGCAGCTTGGGACGGACTAGCGGGAGTAGCACAGATACGCAGTATTTT.

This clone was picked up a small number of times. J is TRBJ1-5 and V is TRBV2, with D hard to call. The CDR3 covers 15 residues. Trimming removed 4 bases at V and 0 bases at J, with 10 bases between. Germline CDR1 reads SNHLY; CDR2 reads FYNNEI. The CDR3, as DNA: TGTGCCAGCAGTGGACCGGTTAATAGCAATCAGCCCCAGCATTTT. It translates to CASSGPVNSNQPQHF.

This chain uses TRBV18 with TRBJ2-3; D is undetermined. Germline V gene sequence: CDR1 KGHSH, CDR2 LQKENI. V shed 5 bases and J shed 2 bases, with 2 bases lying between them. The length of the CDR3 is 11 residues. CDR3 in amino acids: CASSATDTQYF. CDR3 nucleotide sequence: TGTGCCAGCTCAGCCACAGATACGCAGTATTTT.